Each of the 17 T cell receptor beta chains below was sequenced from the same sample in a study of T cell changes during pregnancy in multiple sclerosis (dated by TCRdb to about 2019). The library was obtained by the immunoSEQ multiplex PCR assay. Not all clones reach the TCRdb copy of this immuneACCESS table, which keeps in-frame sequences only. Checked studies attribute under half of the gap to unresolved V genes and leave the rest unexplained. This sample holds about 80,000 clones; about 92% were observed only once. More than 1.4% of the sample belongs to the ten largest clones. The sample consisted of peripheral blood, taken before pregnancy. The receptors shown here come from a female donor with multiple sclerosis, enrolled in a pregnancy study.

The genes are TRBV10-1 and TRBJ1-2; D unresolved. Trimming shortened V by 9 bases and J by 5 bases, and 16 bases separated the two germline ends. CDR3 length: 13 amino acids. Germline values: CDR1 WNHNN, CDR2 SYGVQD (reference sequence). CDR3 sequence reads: CARLGRNWYGYTF. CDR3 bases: TGCGCCAGGTTGGGCCGAAATTGGTATGGCTACACCTTC.

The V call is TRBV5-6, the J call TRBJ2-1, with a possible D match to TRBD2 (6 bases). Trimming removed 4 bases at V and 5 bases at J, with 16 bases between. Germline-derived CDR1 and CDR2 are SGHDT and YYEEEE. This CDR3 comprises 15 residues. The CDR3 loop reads CASSRGRGGNNEQFF. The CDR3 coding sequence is TGTGCCAGCAGCCGGGGACGGGGAGGCAACAATGAGCAGTTCTTC. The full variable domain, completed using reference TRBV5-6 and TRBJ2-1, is DAGVTQSPTHLIKTRGQQVTLRCSPKSGHDTVSWYQQALGQGPQFIFQYYEEEERQRGNFPDRFSGHQFPNYSSELNVNALLLGDSALYLCASSRGRGGNNEQFFGPGTRLTVL.

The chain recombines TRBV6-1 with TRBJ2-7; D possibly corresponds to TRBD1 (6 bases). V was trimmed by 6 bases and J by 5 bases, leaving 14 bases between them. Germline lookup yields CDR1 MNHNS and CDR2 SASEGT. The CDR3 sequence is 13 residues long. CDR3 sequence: CASRGQGWNEQYF. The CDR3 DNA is TGTGCCAGCAGGGGGCAGGGGTGGAACGAGCAGTACTTC.

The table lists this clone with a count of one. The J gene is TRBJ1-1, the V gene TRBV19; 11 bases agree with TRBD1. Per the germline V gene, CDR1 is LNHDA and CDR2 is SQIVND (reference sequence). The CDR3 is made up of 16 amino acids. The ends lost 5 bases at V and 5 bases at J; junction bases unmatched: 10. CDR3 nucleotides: TGTGCCAGTAGTCAACGGACAGGGGGCGCAGGGACTGAAGCTTTCTTT. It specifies CASSQRTGGAGTEAFF.

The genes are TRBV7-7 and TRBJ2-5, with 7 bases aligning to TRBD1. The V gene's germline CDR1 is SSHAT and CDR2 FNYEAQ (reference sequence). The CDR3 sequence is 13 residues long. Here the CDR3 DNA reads TGTGCTAAGGATTGGACAGGCCGAGAGACCCAGTACTTC. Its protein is CAKDWTGRETQYF.

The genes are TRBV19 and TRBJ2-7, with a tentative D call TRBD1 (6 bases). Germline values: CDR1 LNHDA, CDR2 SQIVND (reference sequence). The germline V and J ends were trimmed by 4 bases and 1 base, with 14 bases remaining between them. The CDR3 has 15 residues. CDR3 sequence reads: CASSRRQAPSYEQYF. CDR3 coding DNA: TGTGCCAGTAGTAGAAGACAGGCACCGTCCTACGAGCAGTACTTC.

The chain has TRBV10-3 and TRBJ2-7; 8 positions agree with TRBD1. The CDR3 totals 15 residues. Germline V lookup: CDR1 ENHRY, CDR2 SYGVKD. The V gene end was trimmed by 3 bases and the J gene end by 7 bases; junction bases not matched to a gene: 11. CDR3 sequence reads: CAISEQPRDRSEQYF. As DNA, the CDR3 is TGTGCCATCAGTGAACAACCTCGGGACAGGAGTGAGCAGTACTTC.

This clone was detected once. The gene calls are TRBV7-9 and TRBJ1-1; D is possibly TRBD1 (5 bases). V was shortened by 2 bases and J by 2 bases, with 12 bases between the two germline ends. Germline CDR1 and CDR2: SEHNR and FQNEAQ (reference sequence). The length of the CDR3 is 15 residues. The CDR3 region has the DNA TGTGCCAGCAGCTTAAAGGGGCAAGTCAACACTGAAGCTTTCTTT. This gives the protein CASSLKGQVNTEAFF.

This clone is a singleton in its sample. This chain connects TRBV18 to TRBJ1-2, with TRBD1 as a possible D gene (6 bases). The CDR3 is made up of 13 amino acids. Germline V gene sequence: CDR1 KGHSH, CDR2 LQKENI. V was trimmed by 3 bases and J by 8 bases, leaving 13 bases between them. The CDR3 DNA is TGTGCCAGCTCACCTGGACAGCAGGAGGGCTACACCTTC. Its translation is CASSPGQQEGYTF.

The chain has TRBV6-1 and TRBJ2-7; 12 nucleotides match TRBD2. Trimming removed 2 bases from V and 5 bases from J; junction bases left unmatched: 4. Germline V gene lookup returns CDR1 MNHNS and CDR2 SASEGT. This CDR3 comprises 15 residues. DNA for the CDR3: TGTGCCAGCAGTGAACTAGCGGGGGGGCCGGACGAGCAGTACTTC. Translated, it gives CASSELAGGPDEQYF.

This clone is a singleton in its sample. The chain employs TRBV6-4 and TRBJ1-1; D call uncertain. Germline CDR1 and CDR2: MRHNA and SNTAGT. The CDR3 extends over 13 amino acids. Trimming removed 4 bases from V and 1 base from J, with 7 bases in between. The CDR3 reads CASSATQNTEAFF. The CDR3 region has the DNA TGTGCCAGCAGTGCAACACAGAACACTGAAGCTTTCTTT.

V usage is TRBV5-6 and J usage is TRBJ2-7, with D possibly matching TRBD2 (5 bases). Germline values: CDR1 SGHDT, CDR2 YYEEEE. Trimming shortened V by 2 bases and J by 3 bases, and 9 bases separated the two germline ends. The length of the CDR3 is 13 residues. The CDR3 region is CASSFTEGYEQYF. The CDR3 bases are TGTGCCAGCAGCTTTACCGAGGGCTACGAGCAGTACTTC. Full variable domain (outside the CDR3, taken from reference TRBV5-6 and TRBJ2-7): DAGVTQSPTHLIKTRGQQVTLRCSPKSGHDTVSWYQQALGQGPQFIFQYYEEEERQRGNFPDRFSGHQFPNYSSELNVNALLLGDSALYLCASSFTEGYEQYFGPGTRLTVT.

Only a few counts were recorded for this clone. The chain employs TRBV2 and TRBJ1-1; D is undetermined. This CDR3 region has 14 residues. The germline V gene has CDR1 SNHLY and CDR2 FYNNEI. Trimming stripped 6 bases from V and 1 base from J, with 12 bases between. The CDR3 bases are TGTGCCAGCAGAAACGGACTGGCGAACACTGAAGCTTTCTTT. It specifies CASRNGLANTEAFF.

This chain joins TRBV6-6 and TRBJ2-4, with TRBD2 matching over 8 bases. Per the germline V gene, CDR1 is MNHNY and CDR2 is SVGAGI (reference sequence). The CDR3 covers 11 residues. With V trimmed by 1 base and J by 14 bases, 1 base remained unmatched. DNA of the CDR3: TGTGCCAGCAGTTACTTGCGGGGGGAGTACTTC. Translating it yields CASSYLRGEYF.

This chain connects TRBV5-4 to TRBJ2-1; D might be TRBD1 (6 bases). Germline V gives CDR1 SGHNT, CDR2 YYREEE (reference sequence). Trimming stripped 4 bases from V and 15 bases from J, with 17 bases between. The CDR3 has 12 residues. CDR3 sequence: CASSPEYRAWFF. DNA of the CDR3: TGTGCCAGCAGCCCTGAATACAGGGCCTGGTTCTTC. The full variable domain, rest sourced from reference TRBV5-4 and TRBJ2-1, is ETGVTQSPTHLIKTRGQQVTLRCSSQSGHNTVSWYQQALGQGPQFIFQYYREEENGRGNFPPRFSGLQFPNYSSELNVNALELDDSALYLCASSPEYRAWFFGPGTRLTVL.

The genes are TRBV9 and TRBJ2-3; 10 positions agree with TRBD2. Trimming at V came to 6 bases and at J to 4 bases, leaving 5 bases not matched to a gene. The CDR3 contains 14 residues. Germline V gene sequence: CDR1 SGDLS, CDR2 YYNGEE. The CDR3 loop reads CASTRSGGSDTQYF. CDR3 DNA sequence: TGTGCCAGCACTCGTAGCGGGGGGTCAGATACGCAGTATTTT.

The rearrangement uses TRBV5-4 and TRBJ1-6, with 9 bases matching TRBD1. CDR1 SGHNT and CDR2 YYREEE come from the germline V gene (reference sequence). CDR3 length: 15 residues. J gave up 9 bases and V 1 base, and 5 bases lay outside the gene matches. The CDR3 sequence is CASSLRGQGGSPLHF. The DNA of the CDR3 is TGTGCCAGCAGCTTGCGGGGACAGGGAGGTTCACCCCTCCACTTT.